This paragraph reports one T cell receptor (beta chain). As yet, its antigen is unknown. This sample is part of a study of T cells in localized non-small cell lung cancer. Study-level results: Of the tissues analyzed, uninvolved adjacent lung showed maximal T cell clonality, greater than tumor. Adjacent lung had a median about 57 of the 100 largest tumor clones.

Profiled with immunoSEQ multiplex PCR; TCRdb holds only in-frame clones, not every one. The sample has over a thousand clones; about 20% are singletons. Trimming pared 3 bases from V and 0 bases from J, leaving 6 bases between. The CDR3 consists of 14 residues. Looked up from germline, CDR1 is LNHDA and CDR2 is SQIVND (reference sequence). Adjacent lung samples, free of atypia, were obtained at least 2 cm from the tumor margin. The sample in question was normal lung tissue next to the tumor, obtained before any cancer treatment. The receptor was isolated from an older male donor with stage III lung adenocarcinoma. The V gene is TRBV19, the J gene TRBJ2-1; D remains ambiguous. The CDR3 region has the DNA TGTGCCAGTAGTATGGGCAGCTCCTACAATGAGCAGTTCTTC. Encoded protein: CASSMGSSYNEQFF.